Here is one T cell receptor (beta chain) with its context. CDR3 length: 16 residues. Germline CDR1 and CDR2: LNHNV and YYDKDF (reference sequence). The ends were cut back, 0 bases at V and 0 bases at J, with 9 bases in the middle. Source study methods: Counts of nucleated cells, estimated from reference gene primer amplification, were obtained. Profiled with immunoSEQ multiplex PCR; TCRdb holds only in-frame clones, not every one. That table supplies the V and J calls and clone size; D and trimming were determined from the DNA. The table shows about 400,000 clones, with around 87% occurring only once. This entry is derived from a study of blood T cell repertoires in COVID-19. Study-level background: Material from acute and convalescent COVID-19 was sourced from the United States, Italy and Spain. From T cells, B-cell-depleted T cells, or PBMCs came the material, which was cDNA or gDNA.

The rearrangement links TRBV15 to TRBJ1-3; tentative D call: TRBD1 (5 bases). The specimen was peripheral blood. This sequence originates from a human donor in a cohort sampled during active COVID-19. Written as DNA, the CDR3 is TGTGCCACCAGCAGAGACAGGGCACACTCTGGAAACACCATATATTTT. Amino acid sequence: CATSRDRAHSGNTIYF.